This T cell receptor beta chain was documented in a study of blood T cell repertoires in COVID-19. Clones were read by immunoSEQ multiplex PCR, and TCRdb kept only the in-frame ones, dropping some. Among around 100,000 clones listed, 75% to 90% were seen once. The CDR3 runs 17 residues. Germline values: CDR1 MNHEY, CDR2 SMNVEV (reference sequence). Unmatched junction bases numbered 9, after V lost 2 bases and J lost 4 bases. This chain connects TRBV27 to TRBJ2-5, with 11 bases aligning to TRBD2. The origin of this receptor is a human donor in a cohort sampled during active COVID-19. Specimen: peripheral blood. The CDR3 reads CASSLRVAGGPRETQYF. The CDR3 DNA sequence: TGTGCCAGCAGTTTAAGGGTAGCGGGGGGGCCTAGAGAGACCCAGTACTTC.